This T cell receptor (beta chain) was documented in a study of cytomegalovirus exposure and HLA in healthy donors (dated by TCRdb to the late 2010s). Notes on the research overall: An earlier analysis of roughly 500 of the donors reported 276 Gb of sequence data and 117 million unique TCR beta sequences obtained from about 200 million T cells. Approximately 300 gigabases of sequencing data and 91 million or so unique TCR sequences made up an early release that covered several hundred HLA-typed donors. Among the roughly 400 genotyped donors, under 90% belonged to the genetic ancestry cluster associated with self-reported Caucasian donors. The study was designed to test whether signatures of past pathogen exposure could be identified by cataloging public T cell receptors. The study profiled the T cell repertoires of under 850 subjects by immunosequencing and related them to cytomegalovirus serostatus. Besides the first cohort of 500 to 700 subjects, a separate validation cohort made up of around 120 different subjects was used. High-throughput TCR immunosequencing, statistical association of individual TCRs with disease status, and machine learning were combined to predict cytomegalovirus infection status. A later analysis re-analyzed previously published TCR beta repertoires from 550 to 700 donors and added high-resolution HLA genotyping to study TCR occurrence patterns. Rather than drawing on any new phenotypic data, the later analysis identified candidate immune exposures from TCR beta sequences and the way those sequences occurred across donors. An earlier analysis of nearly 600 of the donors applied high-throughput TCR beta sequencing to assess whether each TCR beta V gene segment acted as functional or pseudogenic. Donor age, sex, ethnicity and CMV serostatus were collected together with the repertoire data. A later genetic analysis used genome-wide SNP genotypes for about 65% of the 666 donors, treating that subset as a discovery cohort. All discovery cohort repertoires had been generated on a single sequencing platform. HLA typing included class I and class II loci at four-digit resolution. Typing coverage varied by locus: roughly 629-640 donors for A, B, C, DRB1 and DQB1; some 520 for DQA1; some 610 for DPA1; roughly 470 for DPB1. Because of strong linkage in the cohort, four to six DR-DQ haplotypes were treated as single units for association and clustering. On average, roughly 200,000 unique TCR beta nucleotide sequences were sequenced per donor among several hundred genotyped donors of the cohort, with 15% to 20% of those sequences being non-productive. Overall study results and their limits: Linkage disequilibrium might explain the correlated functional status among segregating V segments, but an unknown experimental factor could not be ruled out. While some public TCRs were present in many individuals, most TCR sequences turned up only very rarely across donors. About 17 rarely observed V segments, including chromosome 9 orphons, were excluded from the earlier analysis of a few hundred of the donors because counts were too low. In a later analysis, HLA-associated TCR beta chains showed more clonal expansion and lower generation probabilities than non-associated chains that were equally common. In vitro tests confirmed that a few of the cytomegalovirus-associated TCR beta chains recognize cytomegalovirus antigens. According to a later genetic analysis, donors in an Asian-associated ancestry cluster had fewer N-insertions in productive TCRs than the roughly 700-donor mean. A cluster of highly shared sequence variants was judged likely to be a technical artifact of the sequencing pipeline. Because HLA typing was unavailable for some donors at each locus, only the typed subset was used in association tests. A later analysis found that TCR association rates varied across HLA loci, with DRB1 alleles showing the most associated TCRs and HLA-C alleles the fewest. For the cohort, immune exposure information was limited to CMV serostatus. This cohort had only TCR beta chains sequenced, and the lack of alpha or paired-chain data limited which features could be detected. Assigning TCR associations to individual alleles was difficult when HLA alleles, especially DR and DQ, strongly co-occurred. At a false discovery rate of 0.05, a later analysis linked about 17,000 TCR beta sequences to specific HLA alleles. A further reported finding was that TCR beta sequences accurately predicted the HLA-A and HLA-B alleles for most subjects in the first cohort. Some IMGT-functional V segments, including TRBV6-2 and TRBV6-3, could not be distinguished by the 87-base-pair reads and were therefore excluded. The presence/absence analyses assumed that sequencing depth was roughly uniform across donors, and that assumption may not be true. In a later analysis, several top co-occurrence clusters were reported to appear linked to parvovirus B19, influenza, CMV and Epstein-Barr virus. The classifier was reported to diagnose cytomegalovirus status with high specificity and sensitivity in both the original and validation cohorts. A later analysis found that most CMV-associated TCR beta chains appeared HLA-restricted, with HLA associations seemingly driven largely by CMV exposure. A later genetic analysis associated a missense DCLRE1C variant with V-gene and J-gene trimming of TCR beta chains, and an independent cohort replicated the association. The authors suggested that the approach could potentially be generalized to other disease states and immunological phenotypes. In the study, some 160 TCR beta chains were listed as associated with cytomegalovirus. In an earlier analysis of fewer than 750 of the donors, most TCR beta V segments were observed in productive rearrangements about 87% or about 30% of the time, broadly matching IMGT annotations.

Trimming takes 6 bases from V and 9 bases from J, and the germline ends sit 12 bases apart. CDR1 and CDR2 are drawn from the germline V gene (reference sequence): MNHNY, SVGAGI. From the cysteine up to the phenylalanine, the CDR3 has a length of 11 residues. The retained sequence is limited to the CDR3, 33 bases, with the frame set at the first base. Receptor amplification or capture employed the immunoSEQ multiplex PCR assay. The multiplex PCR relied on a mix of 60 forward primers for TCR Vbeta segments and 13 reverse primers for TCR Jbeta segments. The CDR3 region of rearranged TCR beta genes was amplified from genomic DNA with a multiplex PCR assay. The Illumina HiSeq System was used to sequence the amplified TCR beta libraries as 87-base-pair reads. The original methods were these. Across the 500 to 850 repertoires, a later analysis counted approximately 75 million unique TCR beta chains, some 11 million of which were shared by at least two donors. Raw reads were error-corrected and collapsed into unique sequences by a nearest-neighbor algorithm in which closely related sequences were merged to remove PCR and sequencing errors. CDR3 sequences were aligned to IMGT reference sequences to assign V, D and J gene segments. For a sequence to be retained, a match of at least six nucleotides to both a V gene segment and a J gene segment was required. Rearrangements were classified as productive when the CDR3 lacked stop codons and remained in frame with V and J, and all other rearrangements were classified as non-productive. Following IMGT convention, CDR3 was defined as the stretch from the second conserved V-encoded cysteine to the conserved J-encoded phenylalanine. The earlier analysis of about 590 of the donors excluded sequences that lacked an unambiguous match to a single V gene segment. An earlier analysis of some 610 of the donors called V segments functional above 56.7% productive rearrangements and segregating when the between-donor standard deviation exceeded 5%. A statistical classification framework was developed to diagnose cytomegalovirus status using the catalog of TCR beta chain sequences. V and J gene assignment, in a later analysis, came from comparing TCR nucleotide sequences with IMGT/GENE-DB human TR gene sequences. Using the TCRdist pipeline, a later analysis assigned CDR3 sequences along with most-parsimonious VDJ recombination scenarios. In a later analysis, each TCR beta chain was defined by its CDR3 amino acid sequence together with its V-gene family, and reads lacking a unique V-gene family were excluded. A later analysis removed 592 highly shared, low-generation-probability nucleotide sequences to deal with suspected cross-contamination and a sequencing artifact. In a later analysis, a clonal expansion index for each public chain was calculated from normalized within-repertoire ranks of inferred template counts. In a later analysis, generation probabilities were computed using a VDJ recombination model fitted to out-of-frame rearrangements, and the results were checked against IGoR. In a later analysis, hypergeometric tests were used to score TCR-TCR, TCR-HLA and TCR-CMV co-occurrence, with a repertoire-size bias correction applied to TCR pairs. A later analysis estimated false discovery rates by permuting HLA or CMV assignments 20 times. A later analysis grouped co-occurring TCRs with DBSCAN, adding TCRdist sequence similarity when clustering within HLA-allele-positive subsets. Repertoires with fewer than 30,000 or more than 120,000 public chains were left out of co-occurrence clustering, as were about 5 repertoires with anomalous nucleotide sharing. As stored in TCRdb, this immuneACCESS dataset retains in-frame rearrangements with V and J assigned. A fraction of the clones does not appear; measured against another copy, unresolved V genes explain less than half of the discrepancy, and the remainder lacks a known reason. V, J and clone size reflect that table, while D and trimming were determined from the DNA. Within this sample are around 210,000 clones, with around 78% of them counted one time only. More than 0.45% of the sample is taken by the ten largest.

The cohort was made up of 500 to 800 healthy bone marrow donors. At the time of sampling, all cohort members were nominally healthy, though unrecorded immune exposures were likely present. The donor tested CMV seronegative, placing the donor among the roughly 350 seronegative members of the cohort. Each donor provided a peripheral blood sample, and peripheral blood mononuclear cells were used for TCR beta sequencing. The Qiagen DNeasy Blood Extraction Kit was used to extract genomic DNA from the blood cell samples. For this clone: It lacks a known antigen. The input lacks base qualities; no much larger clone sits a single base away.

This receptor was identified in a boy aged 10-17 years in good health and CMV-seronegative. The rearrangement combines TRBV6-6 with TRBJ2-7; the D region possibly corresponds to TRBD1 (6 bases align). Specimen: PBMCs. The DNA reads TGTGCCAGCAGACAGGGAGAAGTGCAGTACTTC. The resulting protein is CASRQGEVQYF.